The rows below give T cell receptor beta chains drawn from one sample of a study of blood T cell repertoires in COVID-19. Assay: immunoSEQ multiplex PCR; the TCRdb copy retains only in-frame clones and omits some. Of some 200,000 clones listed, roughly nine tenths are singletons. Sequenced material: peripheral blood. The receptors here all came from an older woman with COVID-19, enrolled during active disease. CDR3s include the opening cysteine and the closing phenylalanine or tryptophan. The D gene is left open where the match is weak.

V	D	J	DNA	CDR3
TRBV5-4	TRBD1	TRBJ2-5	TGTGCCAGCAGCTTGGATGGGACAGCGCAAGAGACCCAGTACTTC	CASSLDGTAQETQYF
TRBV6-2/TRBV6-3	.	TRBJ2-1	TGTGCCAGCAGTCGGCGACTAGACGGCAATGAGCAGTTCTTC	CASSRRLDGNEQFF
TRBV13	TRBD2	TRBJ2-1	TGTGCCAGCAGCCCGACCCCTAGCGGGAGGGCAAGGGAGCAGTTCTTC	CASSPTPSGRAREQFF
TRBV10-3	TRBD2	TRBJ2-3	TGTGCCATCAGTGAGTCGACGACTAGCGGGAGTTCGGATACGCAGTATTTT	CAISESTTSGSSDTQYF
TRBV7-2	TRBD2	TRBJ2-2	TGTGCCAGCAGCACCGGACTAGCGACCATCACCGGGGAGCTGTTTTTT	CASSTGLATITGELFF
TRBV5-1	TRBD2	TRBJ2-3	TGCGCCAGCAGCTTACTAGCGGTCGGCACAGATACGCAGTATTTT	CASSLLAVGTDTQYF
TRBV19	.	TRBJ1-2	TGTGCCAGTAGTAAGAGTCATCAACCCGGAGCTATGGCTAGGACCTTC	CASSKSHQPGAMARTF
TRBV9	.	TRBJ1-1	TGTGCCAGCAGCGTAATGACAGTGAACACTGAAGCTTTCTTT	CASSVMTVNTEAFF
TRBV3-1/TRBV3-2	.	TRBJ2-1	TGTGCCAGCAGCCAACCCTGGCGGGCCTACAATGAGCAGTTCTTC	CASSQPWRAYNEQFF
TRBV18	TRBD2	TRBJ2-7	TGTGCCAGCTCACCGGGGACTAGCGGGAGTTTTCCGTACGAGCAGTACTTC	CASSPGTSGSFPYEQYF